This T cell receptor beta chain comes out of a study of blood T cell repertoires in COVID-19. The wider study: Spain, Italy and the United States supplied samples that represented acute and convalescent COVID-19.

Participants came from some 26 US areas, aged roughly 18 to 89 years. Per the authors' pipeline: Using reference gene primer amplification, nucleated cell counts were estimated. Measured with immunoSEQ multiplex PCR; TCRdb has only the in-frame clones, and not every one. That table is the source of V, J and clone size, and D and trimming were worked out from the DNA. The sample includes about 170,000 clones, approximately 82% of them seen just once. The CDR3 runs to 15 residues. The V and J ends lost 3 bases and 5 bases, in that order; junction bases with no gene match: 10. Germline V gene sequence: CDR1 MNHEY, CDR2 SVGAGI.

The chain uses TRBV6-5 and TRBJ2-7; 7 positions agree with TRBD1. The origin of this receptor is a woman aged 45-60 years in a cohort exposed to, infected with or recovered from COVID-19 (not recorded which). The source material was PBMCs or T cells enriched from blood (not recorded which). In DNA form, the CDR3 reads TGTGCCAGCAGTTATGCCAAGACAGGGCAGAACGAGCAGTACTTC. Encoded protein: CASSYAKTGQNEQYF.